These 4 T cell receptor beta chains were all obtained from the same sample, sequenced in a study of OX40 agonist ivuxolimab in advanced cancers. Library generation was performed with the immunoSEQ multiplex PCR assay. TCRdb provides this immuneACCESS table in a form limited to in-frame rearrangements. Some clones are lacking; in checked studies, under half of them reflect an unresolved V gene, and why the rest are absent is not known. Present in this sample are around 29,000 clones, approximately 85% of which were seen just once. Around 50% of the sample goes to the ten largest clones. The starting material was CD4+ or CD8+ T cells sorted from blood, obtained in a trial of the OX40 agonist ivuxolimab. Source of these receptors: an adult with an advanced solid tumor such as melanoma, head and neck, liver or kidney cancer.

In its sample, this clone was seen once. J is TRBJ2-5 and V is TRBV13; a possible D gene is TRBD1 (5 bases). V was trimmed by 4 bases and J by 5 bases, leaving 17 bases between them. This CDR3 has 15 residues. The germline V gene encodes CDR1 PRHDT and CDR2 FYEKMQ (reference sequence). The CDR3 sequence: CASSWKGSADETQYF. CDR3 nucleotides: TGTGCCAGCAGCTGGAAGGGGTCCGCGGACGAGACCCAGTACTTC.

The V call is TRBV19, the J call TRBJ1-2; D is perhaps TRBD1 (5 bases). The CDR3 extends over 15 amino acids. V lost 5 bases and J lost 5, with 18 bases in between. Germline V gene data show CDR1 as LNHDA and CDR2 as SQIVND (reference sequence). CDR3 region: CASSQALGTFYGYTF. The CDR3 DNA sequence: TGTGCCAGTAGTCAAGCACTTGGGACTTTTTATGGCTACACCTTC.

The J gene is TRBJ1-2, the V gene TRBV6-6; D is possibly TRBD1 (6 bases). The CDR3 sequence is 16 residues long. Between the trimmed V and J ends, which lost 7 bases and 5 bases, there was a span of 23 bases. CDR1 is MNHNY, CDR2 SVGAGI, per germline (reference sequence). The CDR3, as DNA: TGTGCCAGCACCGACGGAAAGCTTAACAGGGCGTATGGCTACACCTTC. Translation: CASTDGKLNRAYGYTF.

The V and J genes are TRBV10-2 and TRBJ2-2, with D unclear. Germline lookup yields CDR1 WSHSY and CDR2 SAAADI. Between the trimmed V and J ends, which lost 2 bases and 4 bases, there was a span of 8 bases. The CDR3 is 14 amino acids. CDR3 in amino acids: CASSESSRTGELFF. As DNA, the CDR3 is TGCGCCAGCAGTGAGAGTAGTCGCACCGGGGAGCTGTTTTTT.